This T cell receptor beta chain was identified during a study of radiation and T cells in renal cell carcinoma. Across the study: Nephrectomy followed 15 Gy stereotactic body radiation by 4 weeks.

Noted time point: baseline pretreatment blood. Documented treatment: 15 Gy SBRT to primary tumor, nephrectomy 4 weeks later. This renal cell carcinoma was of the clear cell type. Study-level points and caveats: In blood, top tumor clones expanded by 2 weeks, shrinking by 4.

Comments on this clone: Its specificity is unknown.

The assay was immunoSEQ multiplex PCR, and TCRdb's table has in-frame clones only and misses some. This sample has 130,000 or so clones, with 70% to 90% found just once. Trimming removed 4 bases at V and 1 base at J, with 8 bases between. Germline V lookup: CDR1 SGDLS, CDR2 YYNGEE. The CDR3 consists of 13 residues. Material: blood, obtained from a patient whose treatment included radiotherapy and nephrectomy. V usage is TRBV9 and J usage is TRBJ1-1; D remains ambiguous. The sequence came from a woman aged 45-65 years with renal cell carcinoma. The CDR3, as DNA: TGTGCCAGCAGCCCAAGGACGAACACTGAAGCTTTCTTT. It codes for CASSPRTNTEAFF.